These T cell receptor beta chains were read from a single sample in a study of blood T cell repertoires in COVID-19. Generated by immunoSEQ multiplex PCR, the TCRdb table keeps only in-frame clones and is missing some. The sample carries roughly 200,000 clones, 88% recorded once. The specimen sequenced was peripheral blood. Receptor source: a young man with active or convalescent COVID-19. The CDR3 runs from the conserved cysteine through the conserved F or W. The order of the fields is D gene, V gene, clone size, J gene, CDR3 DNA, CDR3 protein. D genes are given only for firm matches. Some rows have no size entry. The others give once, few or many, or a class for an expanded clone.

>.|TRBV6-6|.|TRBJ2-5
TGTGCCAGCAGTTACATCGGACAACCAAAAGAGACCCAGTACTTC
CASSYIGQPKETQYF
>TRBD2|TRBV9|few|TRBJ2-3
TGTGCCAGCAGCGTCGTAGCGGGGGGCTACACAGATACGCAGTATTTT
CASSVVAGGYTDTQYF
>TRBD2|TRBV6-1|.|TRBJ2-1
TGTGCCAGCAGTGAACTAGCGGTTACCTACAATGAGCAGTTCTTC
CASSELAVTYNEQFF
>TRBD1|TRBV23-1|.|TRBJ1-5
TGCGCCACCTCGCTGGGACAGGGGGCGGATCAGCCCCAGCATTTT
CATSLGQGADQPQHF
>TRBD1|TRBV2|.|TRBJ1-1
TGTGCCAGCGGCGTCCCGACAGGGACTGAAGCTTTCTTT
CASGVPTGTEAFF
>.|TRBV12-3/TRBV12-4|.|TRBJ1-2
TGTGCCAGCAGTGCTGTGGGGGGTTATGGCTACACCTTC
CASSAVGGYGYTF
>TRBD1|TRBV19|.|TRBJ1-6
TGTGCCAGTAGTCGACAGGGTCCGGAATCACCCCTCCACTTT
CASSRQGPESPLHF
>TRBD1|TRBV27|medium-sized|TRBJ1-1
TGTGCCAGCAGTTTAGGGACAGGGGGCACTGAAGCTTTCTTT
CASSLGTGGTEAFF
>.|TRBV4-1|.|TRBJ1-2
TGCGCCAGCAGCGGTACAGGGCGATATGGCTACACCTTC
CASSGTGRYGYTF
>TRBD1|TRBV19|.|TRBJ1-5
TGTGCCAGTATGACTCAGGGGGCTAGTAGCAATCAGCCCCAGCATTTT
CASMTQGASSNQPQHF
>TRBD1|TRBV5-1|once|TRBJ1-1
TGCGCCAGCAGCTACGACAGGGTCGGAGCTTTCTTT
CASSYDRVGAFF
>TRBD1|TRBV29-1|.|TRBJ1-5
TGCAGCGTTGTAGGGGACAGGGGCGGTCAGCCCCAGCATTTT
CSVVGDRGGQPQHF
>.|TRBV27|.|TRBJ1-6
TGTGCCAGCAGTTTTCTTGGGCTCGGGGATTCACCCCTCCACTTT
CASSFLGLGDSPLHF
>.|TRBV10-3|.|TRBJ2-1
TGTGCCATCAGTGAGGGGCAGGTAGCGGTGGCCTCCTACAATGAGCAGTTCTTC
CAISEGQVAVASYNEQFF
>TRBD1|TRBV3-1/TRBV3-2|.|TRBJ1-4
TGTGCCAGCAGCCCAAGAGAACAGGGGTCGCGGGAAAAACTGTTTTTT
CASSPREQGSREKLFF
>TRBD1|TRBV3-1/TRBV3-2|.|TRBJ2-7
TGTGCCAGCAGCCAAGAATGGGGACAGGACCGGCGATTCTACGAGCAGTACTTC
CASSQEWGQDRRFYEQYF
>.|TRBV5-1|.|TRBJ1-2
TGCGCCAGCAGCCCCGACGGAGACTATGGCTACACCTTC
CASSPDGDYGYTF
>.|TRBV19|.|TRBJ1-1
TGTGCCAGTAGTATATCCGGGATGAACACTGAAGCTTTCTTT
CASSISGMNTEAFF
>.|TRBV4-2|.|TRBJ1-5
TGTGCCAGCAGCCAAGACGGAACTAATCCCGGAAGCCACAATCAGCCCCAGCATTTT
CASSQDGTNPGSHNQPQHF
>.|TRBV14|once|TRBJ1-1
TGTGCCAGCAGCCAAGCTAGCACTGAAGCTTTCTTT
CASSQASTEAFF
>TRBD1|TRBV19|.|TRBJ2-7
TGTGCCAGTAAATCAGGGACAGGGTTTTCGGGCGAGCAGTACTTC
CASKSGTGFSGEQYF
>.|TRBV27|.|TRBJ2-5
TGTGCCAGCAGTTTTGGGGGGGGCGGAGAGACCCAGTACTTC
CASSFGGGGETQYF
>.|TRBV7-8|.|TRBJ1-4
TGTGCCAGCAGCCGTTCGTCGGCAGGGTATGAAAAACTGTTTTTT
CASSRSSAGYEKLFF
>TRBD1|TRBV6-1|.|TRBJ2-6
TGTGCCAGCAGTGCCCGGGACAGGTCGTCTGGGGCCAACGTCCTGACTTTC
CASSARDRSSGANVLTF
>.|TRBV11-2|.|TRBJ1-2
TGTGCCAGCAGCTTAGATCCGCGACTTGCTGGCTACACCTTC
CASSLDPRLAGYTF
>TRBD2|TRBV2|medium-sized|TRBJ2-7
TGTGCCAGCAGTGAGGGTCGGGGGGCCTACGAGCAGTACTTC
CASSEGRGAYEQYF
>TRBD2|TRBV11-2|.|TRBJ2-3
TGTGCCAGCAGCACCCAAGCGGGAGGCACAGATACGCAGTATTTT
CASSTQAGGTDTQYF
>.|TRBV14|.|TRBJ1-6
TGTGCCAGCAGCCAAGATGTCGACAGAAGAAATTCACCCCTCCACTTT
CASSQDVDRRNSPLHF
>.|TRBV5-1|.|TRBJ1-1
TGCGCCAGCAGCTTGGCCGTAGTACAGAGGAACACTGAAGCTTTCTTT
CASSLAVVQRNTEAFF
>.|TRBV19|.|TRBJ1-4
TGTGCCAGTAGTAGGAACGACAGAAACGAAAAACTGTTTTTT
CASSRNDRNEKLFF
>.|TRBV29-1|.|TRBJ1-1
TGCAGCGTTATAGACAGGAACACTGAAGCTTTCTTT
CSVIDRNTEAFF
>.|TRBV30|once|TRBJ1-1
TGTGCCTGGAGTGGACAGGTTGGTACTGAAGCTTTCTTT
CAWSGQVGTEAFF
>.|TRBV28|.|TRBJ1-5
TGTGCCAGCAGTGACGCGGCAGGGCTCAGTCAGCCCCAGCATTTT
CASSDAAGLSQPQHF
>.|TRBV19|.|TRBJ2-2
TGTGCCAGTAGTATGCCCGGGACGAACACCGGGGAGCTGTTTTTT
CASSMPGTNTGELFF
>TRBD1|TRBV11-2|.|TRBJ1-1
TGTGCCAGCAGCGCATGGACAGGCTACACTGAAGCTTTCTTT
CASSAWTGYTEAFF
>.|TRBV7-7|.|TRBJ1-5
TGTGCTAGCAGCCCACCCCCTCGACATATAAATCAGCCCCAGCATTTT
CASSPPPRHINQPQHF
>TRBD1|TRBV4-1|.|TRBJ1-2
TGCGCCAGCAGCCAAGGCCCCCTCGGACAGGGTGCCTATGGCTACACCTTC
CASSQGPLGQGAYGYTF
>.|TRBV19|.|TRBJ1-2
TGTGCCAGTAGTATATACGTAGACTATGGCTACACCTTC
CASSIYVDYGYTF
>TRBD2|TRBV30|.|TRBJ2-7
TGTGCCTGGAGTCCCCTATGGGGGGGATACGAGCAGTACTTC
CAWSPLWGGYEQYF
>TRBD2|TRBV27|.|TRBJ2-3
TGTGCCAGCAGTCTACTAGCGGGGACAGATACGCAGTATTTT
CASSLLAGTDTQYF
>.|TRBV3-1/TRBV3-2|.|TRBJ2-5
TGTGCCAGCAGCCAAGATAGGGTAGCGTGGGAGACCCAGTACTTC
CASSQDRVAWETQYF
>.|TRBV5-4|.|TRBJ2-7
TGTGCCAGCAGCTTGGATGGTAGGTCGTCCTCAGGCTACGAGCAGTACTTC
CASSLDGRSSSGYEQYF
>TRBD1|TRBV18|.|TRBJ1-1
TGTGCCAGCTCACCCATTACAGGGGTCACTGAAGCTTTCTTT
CASSPITGVTEAFF
>TRBD1|TRBV5-4|once|TRBJ2-7
TGTGCCAGCAGGTTGGACAGGGGGCAATACGAGCAGTACTTC
CASRLDRGQYEQYF